Each of the 4 T cell receptor beta chains below was sequenced from the same sample in a study of cytomegalovirus exposure and HLA in healthy donors. The PCR used 60 Vbeta and 13 Jbeta primers. TCRdb's table, derived via immunoSEQ multiplex PCR, lists solely in-frame clones and lacks some. The sample consists of fewer than 250,000 clones, 75% to 80% of them appearing once. The sample was PBMCs. The receptors were sampled from a male donor in good health and CMV-seronegative.

The V and J genes are TRBV11-3 and TRBJ1-1; maybe TRBD1 (5 bases). Germline V gives CDR1 SGHNT, CDR2 YENEEA. V was cut by 5 bases and J by 1 base, with 11 bases left in between. The CDR3 sequence is 14 residues long. In DNA form, the CDR3 reads TGTGCCAGCAGCCGAGCGGGGGGGAACACTGAAGCTTTCTTT. Translating it yields CASSRAGGNTEAFF.

The count of this clone is one. The rearrangement links TRBV28 to TRBJ2-7, with TRBD1 matching over 7 bases. CDR1 is MDHEN, CDR2 SYDVKM, per germline. The CDR3 spans 14 residues. Trimming cost V 3 bases and J 3 bases; bases outside gene matches: 5. Here the CDR3 DNA reads TGTGCCAGCAGTTTCCCGGGACAGATCTACGAGCAGTACTTC. Translation gives CASSFPGQIYEQYF.

The chain's CDR3 is CASSDPMGLAGGSYEQYF. In DNA, the CDR3 is TGTGCCAGCAGTGATCCCATGGGCCTAGCGGGAGGTTCCTACGAGCAGTACTTC. This chain joins TRBV25-1 and TRBJ2-7; 11 bases fit TRBD2. Germline lookup yields CDR1 MGHDK and CDR2 SYGVNS. The CDR3 loop spans 18 amino acids. J gave up 1 base and V 3 bases, and 11 bases lay outside the gene matches.

The chain links TRBV5-6 to TRBJ2-5, with a tentative D call TRBD2 (6 bases). The CDR3 contains 14 residues. The ends were cut back, 0 bases at V and 4 bases at J, with 10 bases in the middle. Germline CDR1 and CDR2: SGHDT and YYEEEE. CDR3 protein: CASSLESRGETQYF. The CDR3 DNA reads TGTGCCAGCAGCTTGGAGTCGCGGGGAGAGACCCAGTACTTC.